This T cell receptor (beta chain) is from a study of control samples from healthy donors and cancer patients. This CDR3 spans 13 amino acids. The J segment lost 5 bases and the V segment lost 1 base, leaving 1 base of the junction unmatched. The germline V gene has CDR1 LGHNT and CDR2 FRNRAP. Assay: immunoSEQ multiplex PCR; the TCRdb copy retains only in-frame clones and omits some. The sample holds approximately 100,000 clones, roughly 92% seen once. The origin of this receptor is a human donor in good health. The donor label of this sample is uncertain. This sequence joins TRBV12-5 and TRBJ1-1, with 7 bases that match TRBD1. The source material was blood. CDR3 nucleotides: TGTGCTAGTGGTTTGGCAGGGGGAACTGAAGCTTTCTTT. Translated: CASGLAGGTEAFF.